A single sample is the source of the 20 T cell receptor beta chains below, sequenced in a study of cytomegalovirus exposure and HLA in healthy donors. PCR amplification relied on 60 Vbeta primers (plus 13 Jbeta primers). The protocol was immunoSEQ multiplex PCR, while the TCRdb copy is restricted to in-frame clones and leaves out a portion. This table holds fewer than 250,000 clones, about four fifths found once. What was sequenced was PBMCs. Receptor source: a woman in her 50s in good health and CMV-seropositive.

This clone was detected once. This chain joins TRBV7-2 and TRBJ1-1; D is uncertain. Deletions cut 7 bases from V and 0 bases from J, with 12 bases between. The CDR3 is 14 amino acids. CDR1 and CDR2 (germline): SGHTA, FQGNSA. This chain's CDR3 is CASTILTVNTEAFF. The CDR3 coding sequence is TGTGCCAGCACCATTCTTACAGTGAACACTGAAGCTTTCTTT.

The DNA for the CDR3 is TGTGCCAGCAGCCCGACTGGCGATCGCGATGAGCAGTTCTTC. Encoded protein: CASSPTGDRDEQFF. The chain is built from TRBV5-5 and TRBJ2-1, with D unclear. In germline, CDR1 is SGHKS, CDR2 YYEKEE (reference sequence). V was clipped by 4 bases and J by 8 bases, with 16 bases between them. The CDR3 is made up of 14 amino acids.

The CDR3 DNA sequence: TGCGCCAGCAGCTTGTTACAGGGGGGTGAAAAACTGTTTTTT. Translated: CASSLLQGGEKLFF. The chain combines TRBV5-1 with TRBJ1-4; TRBD1 aligns across 8 bases. CDR3 length equals 14 residues. The germline CDR1 and CDR2 sequences are SGHRS and YFSETQ. The trim removed 1 base at V and 7 bases at J, leaving 3 bases unmatched.

Only one count was recorded for this clone. The chain uses TRBV5-5 and TRBJ2-1, with D tentatively TRBD2 (5 bases). This CDR3 contains 15 residues. Trimming took off 1 base at V and 6 bases at J, with 14 bases between the two ends. The germline V gene encodes CDR1 SGHKS and CDR2 YYEKEE (reference sequence). Here the CDR3 DNA reads TGTGCCAGCAGCTTGATGGGAGTCGGGGTCAATGAGCAGTTCTTC. Protein product: CASSLMGVGVNEQFF.

This clone was found a few times. This rearrangement joins TRBV4-3 to TRBJ1-2; a weak D match, TRBD1 (6 bases). This CDR3 is built from 14 residues. The germline V gene has CDR1 LGHNA and CDR2 YSLEER. V was trimmed by 3 bases and J by 4 bases, leaving 12 bases between them. The CDR3 sequence is CASSHQQGPYGYTF. The CDR3 nucleotides are TGCGCCAGCAGCCACCAACAGGGCCCCTATGGCTACACCTTC.

For the CDR3, the DNA is TGCGCCAGCAGCTTGGTATCGGGTGGAATGGAGACTGAAGCTTTCTTT. This sequence encodes CASSLVSGGMETEAFF. This sequence joins TRBV5-1 and TRBJ1-1, with D unclear. This CDR3 has 16 amino acids. V lost 0 bases to trimming and J lost 5 bases, with 17 bases between them. The germline CDR1 and CDR2 sequences are SGHRS and YFSETQ.

In regard to this clone: Other DNA sequences in this sample translate to the same CDR3. The chain has TRBV19 and TRBJ1-1; no reliable D call. V lost 3 bases and J 7 bases, leaving 12 bases between the germline ends. The CDR3 consists of 13 residues. Germline V lookup: CDR1 LNHDA, CDR2 SQIVND (reference sequence). The CDR3 DNA follows: TGTGCCAGTAGTATGTCAGCGAGAGGTGAAGCTTTCTTT. This sequence encodes CASSMSARGEAFF.

The CDR3 coding sequence is TGTGCCAGCAAAACTAGCGGGGGGCAACACACCGGGGAGCTGTTTTTT. Its protein is CASKTSGGQHTGELFF. The chain is built from TRBV6-6 and TRBJ2-2; 12 bases fit TRBD2. The CDR3 spans 16 residues. V was pared by 7 bases and J by 3 bases, with 6 bases of the junction left unmatched. Per germline, CDR1 MNHNY and CDR2 SVGAGI (reference sequence).

To note about this clone: Distinct nucleotide sequences in the sample also encode this CDR3. The CDR3 loop reads CASSVEGIGGYGYTF. The DNA of the CDR3 is TGTGCCAGCAGCGTAGAGGGTATAGGGGGCTATGGCTACACCTTC. J is TRBJ1-2 and V is TRBV9; the D gene is possibly TRBD1 (6 bases). The CDR3 has 15 residues. Trimming stripped 0 bases from V and 4 bases from J, with 13 bases between. Germline V CDR1 and CDR2: SGDLS, YYNGEE.

The chain is built from TRBV27 and TRBJ2-3, with 8 bases that match TRBD2. CDR3 length: 14 residues. The V gene's germline CDR1 is MNHEY and CDR2 SMNVEV (reference sequence). V was pared by 3 bases and J by 5 bases, with 4 bases of the junction left unmatched. Here the CDR3 reads CASSLTGGLDTQYF. CDR3 nucleotides: TGTGCCAGCAGTTTGACGGGGGGGCTAGATACGCAGTATTTT.

A few counts support this clone. The chain carries TRBV19 and TRBJ2-7, with TRBD2 matching over 9 bases. CDR1 LNHDA and CDR2 SQIVND come from the germline V gene (reference sequence). The CDR3 totals 15 residues. V shed 7 bases and J 5 bases; nucleotides not matched to a gene: 12. CDR3 residues: CASTRGASGADEQYF. The CDR3 DNA is TGTGCCAGTACCAGAGGCGCTAGCGGGGCTGACGAGCAGTACTTC.

This clone appeared once. This chain joins TRBV30 and TRBJ2-7; D might be TRBD1 (6 bases). The CDR3 runs 13 residues. Trimming cost V 6 bases and J 4 bases, with 16 bases left between them. Germline V CDR1 and CDR2: GTSNPN, SVGIG (reference sequence). The CDR3 spells CACRRGTPYEQYF. CDR3 sequence (DNA): TGTGCCTGCCGTAGAGGGACACCATACGAGCAGTACTTC.

This clone has only one observation. The rearrangement links TRBV21-1 to TRBJ2-3; the table's D call of TRBD2 was not tested on the DNA. TRBV21-1 counts as a pseudogene. The CDR3 length is 18 residues. The CDR3 DNA reads as TGTGCCAGCAGCAAAGCAGGGAGGGGGGAACTGCTCACAGATACGCAGTATTTT. This translates into CASSKAGRGELLTDTQYF.

Only one count was recorded for this clone. This chain uses TRBV5-1 with TRBJ1-1; a possible D gene is TRBD1 (5 bases). CDR1 and CDR2 from the germline V gene are SGHRS and YFSETQ. V dropped 4 bases and J dropped 5 bases, with 18 bases sitting between them. The CDR3 consists of 15 residues. Here the CDR3 reads CASSPVSGAGTEAFF. The CDR3 coding sequence is TGCGCCAGCAGCCCGGTTTCTGGGGCTGGGACTGAAGCTTTCTTT.

CDR3 nucleotides: TGCGCCAGCAGCTTGGGACACAACTATGGCTACACCTTC. Translated: CASSLGHNYGYTF. The chain recombines TRBV5-1 with TRBJ1-2; D remains ambiguous. V lost 0 bases, J lost 2 bases, and 5 bases lay in between. Germline V gene lookup returns CDR1 SGHRS and CDR2 YFSETQ. This CDR3 is 13 amino acids long.

The chain couples TRBV9 to TRBJ2-2, with D unresolved. The CDR3 sequence is 13 residues long. Trimming cost V 3 bases and J 5 bases, with 8 bases left between them. Germline CDR1 and CDR2: SGDLS and YYNGEE. The CDR3 DNA reads TGTGCCAGCAGCGAGAGGCAAACCGGGGAGCTGTTTTTT. Residues: CASSERQTGELFF.

The chain carries TRBV6-5 and TRBJ1-4, with 7 bases matching TRBD1. Germline CDR1 and CDR2: MNHEY and SVGAGI. The CDR3 sequence is 14 residues long. V lost 10 bases and J lost 7; bases outside the gene matches: 12. The CDR3 coding sequence is TGTGCCACCTCCACCTCGGGACAGAGTGAAAAACTGTTTTTT. It is translated as CATSTSGQSEKLFF.

V gene TRBV4-2 combines with J gene TRBJ2-3; no reliable D call. V dropped 1 base and J dropped 1 base, with 15 bases sitting between them. CDR3 size: 17 residues. Germline CDR1 is LGHNA and CDR2 is YNFKEQ. The CDR3, as DNA: TGTGCCAGCAGCCAAGGCCCCGTCAGCGTAGGCACAGATACGCAGTATTTT. Translated: CASSQGPVSVGTDTQYF.

In regard to this clone: Other DNA sequences in the sample encode the same CDR3. The chain carries TRBV6-1 and TRBJ1-2, with 7 bases matching TRBD1. The CDR3 has 13 amino acids. The trim removed 7 bases at V and 5 bases at J, leaving 7 bases unmatched. Germline loops: CDR1 MNHNS, CDR2 SASEGT. CDR3 in amino acids: CASIPTGTYGYTF. For the CDR3, the DNA is TGTGCCAGCATCCCGACAGGGACGTATGGCTACACCTTC.

The V and J genes are TRBV9 and TRBJ1-2; D might be TRBD1 (5 bases). Trimming shortened V by 2 bases and J by 3 bases, and 11 bases separated the two germline ends. The CDR3 is made up of 14 amino acids. Looked up from germline, CDR1 is SGDLS and CDR2 is YYNGEE. CDR3 region: CASSVTVSHYGYTF. The CDR3, as DNA: TGTGCCAGCAGCGTGACAGTCAGTCACTATGGCTACACCTTC.